This T cell receptor beta chain is from a study of shared T cell receptors in the human thymus. Using immunoSEQ multiplex PCR, the repertoire was profiled, and TCRdb retains in-frame clones only, with some absent. The repertoire holds hundreds of thousands of clones, roughly 90% seen once, with over 0.008% in the top ten. V lost 0 bases and J lost 4; bases outside the gene matches: 10. The germline V gene has CDR1 SGHKS and CDR2 YYEKEE (reference sequence). The CDR3 has 17 residues. The same sample was also used in a study of human thymus T cells. That report adds: Resections were taken during corrective heart surgery, and the thymus tissue came from these. Unrelated people showed highly overlapping thymic repertoires, related research reported.

This chain uses TRBV5-5 with TRBJ1-5; 7 positions match TRBD1. Sequencing was performed on thymocytes. The clonotype comes from a boy less than two years old with a congenital heart defect. CDR3 coding DNA: TGTGCCAGCAGCTTGGGAGACAGGGCGCAGCTTAATCAGCCCCAGCATTTT. Amino acid sequence: CASSLGDRAQLNQPQHF.